Each of the 30 T cell receptor beta chains below was sequenced from the same sample in a study of blood T cell repertoires in COVID-19. TCRdb's table, derived via immunoSEQ multiplex PCR, lists solely in-frame clones and lacks some. The data contain a few hundred thousand clones, approximately 92% of them singletons. The sequenced sample consisted of PBMCs or T cells enriched from blood (not recorded which). The receptors derive from a woman aged 25 to 45 who had recovered from COVID-19.

The chain joins TRBV3-1 (or the pseudogene TRBV3-2) to TRBJ2-3, with 8 nucleotides matching TRBD2. Germline V gives CDR1 LGHDT, CDR2 YNNKEL (reference sequence). The V segment lost 0 bases and the J segment 4 bases; nucleotides outside the gene matches: 12. CDR3 size: 18 residues. CDR3 in amino acids: CASSQDVRVAGRPDTQYF. In nucleotides, the CDR3 is TGTGCCAGCAGCCAAGATGTGAGGGTAGCGGGGAGGCCAGATACGCAGTATTTT.

Notes on this clone: Additional DNA sequences in this sample encode the identical CDR3. The V gene is TRBV4-1, the J gene TRBJ2-7; 8 bases map to TRBD2. This CDR3 spans 15 amino acids. Per germline, CDR1 MGHRA and CDR2 YSYEKL. The V and J ends lost 1 base and 0 bases, in that order; junction bases with no gene match: 2. DNA for the CDR3: TGCGCCAGCAGCCAAGGCCTAGCGGGCTCCTACGAGCAGTACTTC. Translation: CASSQGLAGSYEQYF.

The chain has TRBV11-2 and TRBJ1-2; 7 bases agree with TRBD1. V dropped 1 base and J dropped 7; count of bases not matched to a gene: 12. This CDR3 contains 16 residues. Germline CDR1 reads SGHAT; CDR2 reads FQNNGV. The CDR3 is CASSLVRGQGESGYTF. The CDR3 coding sequence is TGTGCCAGCAGCTTAGTACGTGGTCAGGGGGAGAGTGGCTACACCTTC.

The CDR3 DNA reads TGCAGCGTTGAATATGCCGGAGTGGCTTTCTTT. Protein: CSVEYAGVAFF. This rearrangement joins TRBV29-1 to TRBJ1-1, with D unclear. Trimming left V 2 bases short and J 11 bases short, with 12 bases between. In germline, CDR1 is SQVTM, CDR2 ANQGSEA. There are 11 residues in the CDR3.

CDR3 sequence (DNA): TGTGCCAGCAGCTTAATCTCGGGTCAGCCCCAGCATTTT. Its translation: CASSLISGQPQHF. This rearrangement joins TRBV7-8 to TRBJ1-5; D call uncertain. V lost 2 bases and J lost 6, with 8 bases in between. Germline V CDR1 and CDR2: SGHVS, FQNEAQ. The CDR3 runs to 13 residues.

Only one count was recorded for this clone. This chain connects TRBV7-2 to TRBJ2-7, with 9 bases that match TRBD2. The CDR3 consists of 16 residues. The J segment lost 3 bases and the V segment lost 8 bases, leaving 14 bases of the junction unmatched. The V gene's germline CDR1 is SGHTA and CDR2 FQGNSA. The CDR3 DNA follows: TGTGCCAGCCGACGGCGCGGGGGGGCGGTCCTCTACGAGCAGTACTTC. Translated: CASRRRGGAVLYEQYF. Supplemented by reference TRBV7-2 and TRBJ2-7, the full variable domain reads GAGVSQSPSNKVTEKGKDVELRCDPISGHTALYWYRQSLGQGLEFLIYFQGNSAPDKSGLPSDRFSAERTGGSVSTLTIQRTQQEDSAVYLCASRRRGGAVLYEQYFGPGTRLTVT.

The gene calls are TRBV30 and TRBJ1-2; D perhaps matches TRBD1 (5 bases). Trimming took off 3 bases at V and 8 bases at J, with 16 bases between the two ends. This CDR3 spans 13 amino acids. Germline CDR1 is GTSNPN and CDR2 is SVGIG (reference sequence). The DNA for the CDR3 is TGTGCCTGGAGGGTCGGCCCAGGGCAGGGCTACACCTTC. Translation gives CAWRVGPGQGYTF.

The CDR3 region has the DNA TGTGCCAGCAGTGTGACAGCTAGCACAGATACGCAGTATTTT. This encodes CASSVTASTDTQYF. The rearrangement uses TRBV2 and TRBJ2-3, with D tentatively TRBD1 (5 bases). Looked up from germline, CDR1 is SNHLY and CDR2 is FYNNEI. The CDR3 is 14 residues long. V gave up 4 bases and J gave up 0 bases, with 8 bases separating them.

The rearrangement joins TRBV5-6 to TRBJ1-1; a possible D gene is TRBD1 (5 bases). V lost 4 bases, J lost 3 bases, and 7 bases lay in between. The CDR3 runs 12 residues. Germline CDR1 SGHDT, CDR2 YYEEEE. The CDR3 spells CASSRGYTEAFF. The DNA for the CDR3 is TGTGCCAGCAGCAGGGGCTACACTGAAGCTTTCTTT.

The V and J genes are TRBV2 and TRBJ2-3, with D maybe TRBD2 (5 bases). The length of the CDR3 is 15 residues. V was trimmed by 8 bases and J by 0 bases, leaving 15 bases between them. In germline, CDR1 is SNHLY, CDR2 FYNNEI. As DNA, the CDR3 is TGTGCCAGCCCCCTGGTAGCGACTAGCACAGATACGCAGTATTTT. It translates to CASPLVATSTDTQYF. The whole variable domain, filled in from reference TRBV2 and TRBJ2-3, reads EPEVTQTPSHQVTQMGQEVILRCVPISNHLYFYWYRQILGQKVEFLVSFYNNEISEKSEIFDDQFSVERPDGSNFTLKIRSTKLEDSAMYFCASPLVATSTDTQYFGPGTRLTVL.

J is TRBJ2-1 and V is TRBV2, with D possibly being TRBD2 (6 bases). This CDR3 region has 15 residues. CDR1 and CDR2 from the germline V gene are SNHLY and FYNNEI. Deletions cut 7 bases from V and 4 bases from J, with 17 bases between. In nucleotides, the CDR3 is TGTGCCAGCAAAAACCGGGACGCGGGGTACAATGAGCAGTTCTTC. Amino acid sequence: CASKNRDAGYNEQFF.

The chain has TRBV28 and TRBJ2-7; 7 bases fit TRBD2. Germline V gives CDR1 MDHEN, CDR2 SYDVKM. This CDR3 region has 14 residues. With V trimmed by 4 bases and J by 7 bases, 10 bases remained unmatched. CDR3 in amino acids: CASSSGGLLGEQYF. The CDR3 DNA follows: TGTGCCAGCAGTTCGGGGGGACTCCTTGGGGAGCAGTACTTC.

The gene calls are TRBV28 and TRBJ1-2; 8 nucleotides align to TRBD1. J gave up 8 bases and V 8 bases, and 13 bases lay outside the gene matches. This CDR3 comprises 14 residues. Per the germline V gene, CDR1 is MDHEN and CDR2 is SYDVKM. The CDR3 loop is CASSFFLRGQGYTF. The CDR3 region has the DNA TGTGCCAGCTCATTTTTTCTCAGGGGGCAAGGCTACACCTTC.

The chain employs TRBV11-3 and TRBJ1-1; TRBD1 matches at 8 bases. From germline, CDR1 is SGHNT and CDR2 YENEEA. J gave up 1 base and V 5 bases, and 12 bases lay outside the gene matches. This CDR3 region has 17 residues. This chain's CDR3 is CASSPGQGRGRNTEAFF. The CDR3, as DNA: TGTGCCAGCAGCCCCGGACAGGGCCGGGGGAGGAACACTGAAGCTTTCTTT.

This chain connects TRBV9 to TRBJ2-2, with D possibly matching TRBD2 (5 bases). The V end lost 6 bases, the J end lost 4 bases, and 7 bases lay between the germline ends. Germline V gives CDR1 SGDLS, CDR2 YYNGEE. CDR3 length equals 12 residues. The CDR3 reads CASTRGTGELFF. The CDR3 DNA reads TGTGCCAGCACCCGGGGCACCGGGGAGCTGTTTTTT.

The chain is built from TRBV5-1 and TRBJ1-5; possible D gene TRBD1, 5 bases. The V end was cut by 4 bases, the J end by 2 bases, with 13 bases between. There are 15 residues in the CDR3. Germline CDR1 is SGHRS and CDR2 is YFSETQ. The chain's CDR3 is CASSPAGDRNQPQHF. The CDR3 DNA follows: TGCGCCAGCAGCCCGGCGGGGGACCGCAATCAGCCCCAGCATTTT.

For the CDR3, the DNA is TGTGCCAGCAGCCAAGAAGAGGGTCTCTTTGGCTTTTGGGCGGGTACGCAGTATTTT. This gives the protein CASSQEEGLFGFWAGTQYF. This chain joins TRBV14 and TRBJ2-3; TRBD2 might be the D (5 bases). Deletions cut 0 bases from V and 8 bases from J, with 27 bases between. CDR3 size: 19 residues. Germline loops: CDR1 SGHDN, CDR2 FVKESK. Complete variable domain (other parts from reference TRBV14 and TRBJ2-3): EAGVTQFPSHSVIEKGQTVTLRCDPISGHDNLYWYRRVMGKEIKFLLHFVKESKQDESGMPNNRFLAERTGGTYSTLKVQPAELEDSGVYFCASSQEEGLFGFWAGTQYFGPGTRLTVL.

The V gene is TRBV27, the J gene TRBJ2-5; TRBD1 matches at 8 bases. V lost 3 bases, J lost 5 bases, and 11 bases stayed unmatched. The CDR3 loop spans 16 amino acids. Germline CDR1 is MNHEY and CDR2 is SMNVEV (reference sequence). The CDR3 region has the DNA TGTGCCAGCAGTTTCTCCCGGACAGGGCTTGGGGAGACCCAGTACTTC. It specifies CASSFSRTGLGETQYF.

The chain couples TRBV11-2 to TRBJ2-3, with 11 bases that match TRBD1. Trimming cost V 0 bases and J 4 bases; bases outside gene matches: 3. This CDR3 is built from 16 residues. The germline gives CDR1 SGHAT, CDR2 FQNNGV. The DNA for the CDR3 is TGTGCCAGCAGCTTAGAAGGACAGGGGGCCGCAGATACGCAGTATTTT. Protein: CASSLEGQGAADTQYF. The entire variable domain, with the rest obtained from reference TRBV11-2 and TRBJ2-3, is as follows: EAGVAQSPRYKIIEKRQSVAFWCNPISGHATLYWYQQILGQGPKLLIQFQNNGVVDDSQLPKDRFSAERLKGVDSTLKIQPAKLEDSAVYLCASSLEGQGAADTQYFGPGTRLTVL.

J is TRBJ2-1 and V is TRBV9, with 7 bases lining up with TRBD1. The length of the CDR3 is 14 residues. Unmatched junction bases numbered 6, after V lost 0 bases and J lost 9 bases. Germline V CDR1 and CDR2: SGDLS, YYNGEE. The DNA of the CDR3 is TGTGCCAGCAGCGTAGGACAGGGTGTTAGTGAGCAGTTCTTC. Protein product: CASSVGQGVSEQFF.

The chain recombines TRBV5-4 with TRBJ2-1; 9 nucleotides line up with TRBD1. Germline CDR1 SGHNT, CDR2 YYREEE (reference sequence). The CDR3 length is 15 residues. The V gene end was trimmed by 4 bases and the J gene end by 5 bases; junction bases not matched to a gene: 7. CDR3 coding DNA: TGTGCCAGCAGCCCGCCGGGACAGGGAAACAATGAGCAGTTCTTC. Amino acid sequence: CASSPPGQGNNEQFF.

The genes are TRBV5-4 and TRBJ2-7; D remains ambiguous. Germline V CDR1 and CDR2: SGHNT, YYREEE (reference sequence). The V gene lost 2 bases and the J gene lost 0 bases, with 3 bases spanning the gap. The CDR3 extends over 12 amino acids. CDR3 in amino acids: CASSFSSYEQYF. DNA of the CDR3: TGTGCCAGCAGCTTCTCCTCCTACGAGCAGTACTTC.

The CDR3 region has the DNA TGTGCCAGCAGCTTAGTTACAGGGGGGAGGTACGAGCAGTACTTC. This encodes CASSLVTGGRYEQYF. This chain connects TRBV7-9 to TRBJ2-7, with 8 nucleotides matching TRBD1. J was trimmed by 4 bases and V by 1 base; bases with no gene match: 6. This CDR3 region has 15 residues. CDR1 is SEHNR and CDR2 is FQNEAQ in the germline V gene (reference sequence).

This clone was seen once. This chain links TRBV13 with TRBJ1-2; 7 nucleotides line up with TRBD1. This CDR3 has 15 amino acids. Unmatched junction bases numbered 9, after V lost 5 bases and J lost 3 bases. CDR1 PRHDT and CDR2 FYEKMQ come from the germline V gene (reference sequence). DNA for the CDR3: TGTGCCAGCAGCCTATACAGGGGCGTGGACTATGGCTACACCTTC. It specifies CASSLYRGVDYGYTF.

J is TRBJ1-2 and V is TRBV28; no reliable D call. The CDR3 totals 13 residues. V lost 8 bases and J 0 bases, leaving 10 bases between the germline ends. Germline V lookup: CDR1 MDHEN, CDR2 SYDVKM. CDR3 in DNA: TGTGCCAGCCGACTTCCCCCTAACTATGGCTACACCTTC. It yields the protein CASRLPPNYGYTF.

The chain recombines TRBV19 with TRBJ2-5, with D possibly being TRBD1 (5 bases). CDR1 and CDR2 (germline): LNHDA, SQIVND (reference sequence). The CDR3 is 13 amino acids. Trimming removed 5 bases at V and 2 bases at J, with 9 bases between. CDR3: CASSWGYQETQYF. In DNA form, the CDR3 reads TGTGCCAGTAGTTGGGGCTATCAAGAGACCCAGTACTTC. Drawing the rest from reference TRBV19 and TRBJ2-5, the complete variable domain is DGGITQSPKYLFRKEGQNVTLSCEQNLNHDAMYWYRQDPGQGLRLIYYSQIVNDFQKGDIAEGYSVSREKKESFPLTVTSAQKNPTAFYLCASSWGYQETQYFGPGTRLLVL.

In the case of this clone: The same CDR3 arises from other DNA sequences in this sample as well. The rearrangement joins TRBV9 to TRBJ2-7; D remains ambiguous. CDR3 length: 13 amino acids. Germline assignment: CDR1 SGDLS and CDR2 YYNGEE. Between the trimmed V and J ends, which lost 0 bases and 1 base, there was a span of 5 bases. CDR3 residues: CASSVGASYEQYF. CDR3 DNA: TGTGCCAGCAGCGTAGGGGCTTCCTACGAGCAGTACTTC.

The J gene is TRBJ1-2, the V gene TRBV2; 9 nucleotides line up with TRBD1. The CDR3 has 15 amino acids. Germline assignment: CDR1 SNHLY and CDR2 FYNNEI. Trimming took 5 bases from V and 2 from J; bases not matched to a gene: 6. The CDR3 sequence is CASSRPGTGNYGYTF. CDR3 DNA sequence: TGTGCCAGCAGTAGGCCCGGGACAGGGAACTATGGCTACACCTTC.

The chain has TRBV6-6 and TRBJ2-5; a possible D gene is TRBD2 (6 bases). V gave up 3 bases and J gave up 5 bases, with 13 bases separating them. CDR1 and CDR2 from the germline V gene are MNHNY and SVGAGI (reference sequence). The length of the CDR3 is 14 residues. CDR3 protein: CASSYSEGRETQYF. CDR3 in DNA: TGTGCCAGCAGTTATTCGGAGGGTAGGGAGACCCAGTACTTC.

The chain joins TRBV5-4 to TRBJ2-2, with 10 bases fitting TRBD1. Germline CDR1 reads SGHNT; CDR2 reads YYREEE (reference sequence). CDR3 length: 18 residues. The trim removed 2 bases at V and 0 bases at J, leaving 7 bases unmatched. CDR3: CASSFGLGQGANTGELFF. CDR3 nucleotide sequence: TGTGCCAGCAGCTTCGGTCTCGGACAGGGGGCGAACACCGGGGAGCTGTTTTTT.